This T cell receptor beta chain was retrieved from a study of blood T cell repertoires in COVID-19. Study background: The cDNA or gDNA used as material had been derived from T cells, B-cell-depleted T cells, or PBMCs.

The V gene lost 1 base and the J gene lost 5 bases, with 11 bases spanning the gap. The V gene's germline CDR1 is SNHLY and CDR2 FYNNEI. This CDR3 is built from 15 residues. Data came from immunoSEQ multiplex PCR; TCRdb stores just in-frame clones and leaves some out. The sample records around 100,000 clones, around 90% being singletons. This clonotype was obtained from a woman between 50 and 59 years old with acute or convalescent COVID-19. The V gene is TRBV2, the J gene TRBJ2-2, with D perhaps TRBD1 (5 bases). Sequencing was carried out using peripheral blood. CDR3 region: CASSEESGFTGELFF. CDR3 coding DNA: TGTGCCAGCAGTGAAGAATCAGGGTTTACCGGGGAGCTGTTTTTT.